These 5 T cell receptor beta chains were sequenced from one sample in a study of PD-1 blockade in classical Hodgkin lymphoma. In every patient, relapse followed autologous stem cell transplantation, while exposure to brentuximab vedotin differed. Profiled with immunoSEQ multiplex PCR; TCRdb holds only in-frame clones, not every one. The sample holds some 96,000 clones, around four fifths seen once. Sample: peripheral blood mononuclear cells (PBMCs), taken at baseline. Receptors were obtained from a human donor with classical Hodgkin lymphoma.

The V and J genes are TRBV6-1 and TRBJ2-5; D gene unclear. Germline CDR1 reads MNHNS; CDR2 reads SASEGT. This CDR3 has 15 amino acids. Trimming left V 3 bases short and J 5 bases short, with 16 bases between. CDR3 loop: CASSEGSGLWETQYF. CDR3 DNA: TGTGCCAGCAGTGAGGGGTCTGGGCTTTGGGAGACCCAGTACTTC.

This chain links TRBV7-2 with TRBJ2-7, with 11 bases fitting TRBD2. The CDR3 loop spans 15 amino acids. The germline V gene has CDR1 SGHTA and CDR2 FQGNSA. V gave up 2 bases and J gave up 4 bases; unmatched junction bases: 4. This CDR3 reads CASSLTGLAAYEQYF. The CDR3 nucleotides are TGTGCCAGCAGCTTAACGGGACTAGCGGCTTACGAGCAGTACTTC.

The CDR3 loop reads CASSLLQGVFTDTQYF. CDR3 DNA: TGTGCCAGCAGCTTATTACAGGGGGTATTCACAGATACGCAGTATTTT. The rearrangement links TRBV5-6 to TRBJ2-3, with 8 bases identical to TRBD1. The CDR3 spans 16 residues. Germline V gene lookup returns CDR1 SGHDT and CDR2 YYEEEE. Trimming at V came to 2 bases and at J to 2 bases, leaving 7 bases not matched to a gene.

V and J are TRBV10-3 and TRBJ1-5; D remains unclear. CDR1 is ENHRY and CDR2 is SYGVKD in the germline V gene. The CDR3 is 13 residues long. The V end was cut by 5 bases, the J end by 4 bases, with 9 bases between. CDR3 nucleotide sequence: TGTGCCATCAGTATTTTGATAAATCAGCCCCAGCATTTT. Protein product: CAISILINQPQHF.

This rearrangement joins TRBV23-1 to TRBJ2-7; 9 bases are a match to TRBD1. TRBV23-1 is known as an ORF, though its function is uncertain. CDR3 length equals 15 residues. Trimming cost V 10 bases and J 6 bases; bases outside gene matches: 16. The CDR3: CATKIQGARSVEQYF. The CDR3 coding sequence is TGCGCCACTAAAATACAGGGGGCGCGTAGCGTCGAGCAGTACTTC.